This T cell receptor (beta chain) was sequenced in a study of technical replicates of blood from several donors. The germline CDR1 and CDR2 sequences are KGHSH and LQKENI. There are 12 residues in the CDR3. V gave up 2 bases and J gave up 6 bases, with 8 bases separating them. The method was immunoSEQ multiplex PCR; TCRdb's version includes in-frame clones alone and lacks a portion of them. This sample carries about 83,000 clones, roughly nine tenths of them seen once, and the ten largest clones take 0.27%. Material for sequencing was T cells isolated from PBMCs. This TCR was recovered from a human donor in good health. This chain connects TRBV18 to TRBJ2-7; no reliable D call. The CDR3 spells CASSPSNSEQYF. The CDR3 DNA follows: TGTGCCAGCTCACCATCTAACAGCGAGCAGTACTTC.